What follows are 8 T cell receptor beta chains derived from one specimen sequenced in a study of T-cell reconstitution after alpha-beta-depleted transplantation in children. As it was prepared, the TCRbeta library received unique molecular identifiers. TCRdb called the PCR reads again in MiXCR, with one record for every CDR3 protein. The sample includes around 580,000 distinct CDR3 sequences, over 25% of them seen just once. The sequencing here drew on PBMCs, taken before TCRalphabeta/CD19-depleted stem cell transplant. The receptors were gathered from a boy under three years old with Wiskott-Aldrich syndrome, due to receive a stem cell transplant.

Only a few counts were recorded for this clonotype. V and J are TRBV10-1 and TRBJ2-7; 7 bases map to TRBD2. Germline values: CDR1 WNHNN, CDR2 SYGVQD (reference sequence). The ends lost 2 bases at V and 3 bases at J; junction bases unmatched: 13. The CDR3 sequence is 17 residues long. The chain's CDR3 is CASSEVGIAGNLYEQYF. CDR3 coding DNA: TGCGCCAGCAGTGAGGTTGGGATAGCGGGCAACCTCTACGAGCAGTACTTC.

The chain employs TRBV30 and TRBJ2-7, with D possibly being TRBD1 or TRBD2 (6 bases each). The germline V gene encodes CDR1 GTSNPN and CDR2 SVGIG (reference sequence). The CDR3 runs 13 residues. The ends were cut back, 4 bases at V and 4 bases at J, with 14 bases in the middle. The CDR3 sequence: CAWKRGPLYEQYF. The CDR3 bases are TGTGCCTGGAAACGGGGGCCTCTGTACGAGCAGTACTTC. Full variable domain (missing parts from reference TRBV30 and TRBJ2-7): SQTIHQWPATLVQPVGSPLSLECTVEGTSNPNLYWYRQAAGRGLQLLFYSVGIGQISSEVPQNLSASRPQDRQFILSSKKLLLSDSGFYLCAWKRGPLYEQYFGPGTRLTVT.

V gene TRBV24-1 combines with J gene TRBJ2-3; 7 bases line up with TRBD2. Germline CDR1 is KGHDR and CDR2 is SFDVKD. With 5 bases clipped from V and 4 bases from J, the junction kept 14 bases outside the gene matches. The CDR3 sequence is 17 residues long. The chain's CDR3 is CATSAAITGTIPDTQYF. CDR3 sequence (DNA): TGTGCCACCAGTGCCGCAATCACCGGGACTATCCCAGATACGCAGTATTTT.

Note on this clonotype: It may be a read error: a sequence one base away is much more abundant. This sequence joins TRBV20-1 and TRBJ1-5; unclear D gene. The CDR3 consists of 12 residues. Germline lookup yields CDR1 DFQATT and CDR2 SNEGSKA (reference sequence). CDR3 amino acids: CSANGPNQPQHF. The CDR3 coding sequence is TGCAGCGCCAACGGTCCCAATCAGCCCCAGCATTTT.

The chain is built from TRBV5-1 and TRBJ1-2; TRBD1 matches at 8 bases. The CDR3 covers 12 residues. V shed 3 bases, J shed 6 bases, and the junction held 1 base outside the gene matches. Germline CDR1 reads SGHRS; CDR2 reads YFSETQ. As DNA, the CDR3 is TGCGCCAGCAGCTGGGACAGGAATGGCTACACCTTC. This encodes CASSWDRNGYTF.

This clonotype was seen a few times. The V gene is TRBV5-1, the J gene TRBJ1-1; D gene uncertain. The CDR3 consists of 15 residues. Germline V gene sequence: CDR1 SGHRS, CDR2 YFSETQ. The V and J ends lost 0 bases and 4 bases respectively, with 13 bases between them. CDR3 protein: CASSLDGVRGTEAFF. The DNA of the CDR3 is TGCGCCAGCAGCTTGGATGGGGTTCGAGGCACTGAAGCTTTCTTT. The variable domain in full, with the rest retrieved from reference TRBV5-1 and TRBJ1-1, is KAGVTQTPRYLIKTRGQQVTLSCSPISGHRSVSWYQQTPGQGLQFLFEYFSETQRNKGNFPGRFSGRQFSNSRSEMNVSTLELGDSALYLCASSLDGVRGTEAFFGQGTRLTVV.

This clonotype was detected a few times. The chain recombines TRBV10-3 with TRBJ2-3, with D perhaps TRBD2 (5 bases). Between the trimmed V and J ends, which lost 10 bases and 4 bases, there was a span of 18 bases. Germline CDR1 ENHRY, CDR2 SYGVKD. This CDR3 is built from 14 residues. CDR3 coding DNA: TGTGCCACCCTATTTAGCGACAATTCAGATACGCAGTATTTT. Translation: CATLFSDNSDTQYF.

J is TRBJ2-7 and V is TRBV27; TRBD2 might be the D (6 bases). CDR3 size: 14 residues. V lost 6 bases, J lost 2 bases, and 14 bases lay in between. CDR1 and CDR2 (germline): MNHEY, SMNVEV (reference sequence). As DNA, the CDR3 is TGTGCCAGCAGCATGGGTAGCGGAGCCTACGAGCAGTACTTC. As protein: CASSMGSGAYEQYF.